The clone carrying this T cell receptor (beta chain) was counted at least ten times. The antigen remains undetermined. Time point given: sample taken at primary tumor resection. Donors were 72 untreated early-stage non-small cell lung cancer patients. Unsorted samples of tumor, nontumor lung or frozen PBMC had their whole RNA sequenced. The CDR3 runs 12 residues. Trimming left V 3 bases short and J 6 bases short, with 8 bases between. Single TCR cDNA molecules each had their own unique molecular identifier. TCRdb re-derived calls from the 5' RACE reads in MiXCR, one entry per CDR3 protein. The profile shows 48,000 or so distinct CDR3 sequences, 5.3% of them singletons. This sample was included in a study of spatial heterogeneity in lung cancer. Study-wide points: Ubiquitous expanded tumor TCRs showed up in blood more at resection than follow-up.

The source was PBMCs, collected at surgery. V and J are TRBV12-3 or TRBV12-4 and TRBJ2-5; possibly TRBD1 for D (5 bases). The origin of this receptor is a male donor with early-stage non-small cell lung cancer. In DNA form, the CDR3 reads TGTGCCAGCAGTTTTCAGGGAAAGACCCAGTACTTC. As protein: CASSFQGKTQYF.